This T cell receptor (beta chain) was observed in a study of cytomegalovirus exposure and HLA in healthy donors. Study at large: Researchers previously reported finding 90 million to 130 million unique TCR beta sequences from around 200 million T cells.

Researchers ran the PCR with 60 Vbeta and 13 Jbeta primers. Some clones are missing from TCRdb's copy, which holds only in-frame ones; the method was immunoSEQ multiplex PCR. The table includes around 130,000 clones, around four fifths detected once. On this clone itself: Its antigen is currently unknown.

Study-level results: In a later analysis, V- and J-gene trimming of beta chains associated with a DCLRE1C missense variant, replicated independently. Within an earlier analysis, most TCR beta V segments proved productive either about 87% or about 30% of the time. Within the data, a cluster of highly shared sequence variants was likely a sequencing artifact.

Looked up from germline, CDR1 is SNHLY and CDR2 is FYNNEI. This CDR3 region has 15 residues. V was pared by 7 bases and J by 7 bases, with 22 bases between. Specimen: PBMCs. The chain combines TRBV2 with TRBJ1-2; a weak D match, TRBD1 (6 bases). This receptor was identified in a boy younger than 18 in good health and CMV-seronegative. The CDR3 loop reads CASKGVSGPRGGYTF. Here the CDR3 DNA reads TGTGCCAGCAAGGGGGTGTCTGGACCCAGGGGTGGCTACACCTTC.